The clone carrying this TCR beta chain was detected only once. The antigen is undetermined. Looked up from germline, CDR1 is MDHEN and CDR2 is SYDVKM. Losses at the gene ends were 5 bases for V and 0 bases for J; bases not matched to a gene: 8. The CDR3 runs 17 residues. This entry comes from a study of T cells after posttransplantation cyclophosphamide. General study results and limits: Recipient CMV seropositivity and CMV reactivation strongly tracked TRB clonality. Donor-recipient repertoire similarity was low at 1-2 months, rising over year one.

Produced via immunoSEQ multiplex PCR; TCRdb's table is partial and in-frame only. The table shows tens of thousands of clones, with approximately 94% occurring only once. The origin of this receptor is a woman aged 25 to 39 in good health and a related stem cell transplant donor. The V and J genes are TRBV28 and TRBJ1-5; 9 bases map to TRBD1. Sequenced material: PBMCs. CDR3 amino acids: CASSQLTGGFSNQPQHF. CDR3 nucleotides: TGTGCCAGCAGTCAATTGACAGGGGGTTTTAGCAATCAGCCCCAGCATTTT.